The rows below give T cell receptor beta chains drawn from one sample of a study of T cell repertoires in cytomegalovirus infection. These receptors' targets are unknown. TCRdb used MiXCR to reprocess the reads, holding one entry per CDR3 protein. There are some 120,000 distinct CDR3 sequences in the sample; around 30% occur only once, and approximately 59% lies in the top ten. Here the sequenced sample was CD8+ T cells from cultured PBMCs, taken from culture after CMV antigen stimulation. These receptors all stem from a human donor in good health (CMV status not recorded). Some clones in this sample may be carry-over from other donors' samples. The CDR3 runs from the conserved cysteine through the conserved F or W. The order of the fields is CDR3 length, V gene, J gene, D gene, clone size, CDR3 protein, CDR3 DNA. The D gene is left open where the match is weak. A row's size may be missing; if present it is once, few, many or a size class.

19	TRBV5-6	TRBJ1-2	-	-	CASSLNWKGHGGFHGDYTF	TGTGCCAGCAGCTTGAATTGGAAGGGACACGGCGGTTTTCATGGTGACTACACCTTC
12	TRBV19	TRBJ1-1	TRBD1	-	CATGTAATEAFF	TGTGCCACCGGGACAGCGGCCACTGAAGCTTTCTTT
14	TRBV6-5	TRBJ2-3	-	-	CASSYSLGADTQYF	TGTGCCAGCAGTTACTCACTAGGCGCAGATACGCAGTATTTT
17	TRBV7-9	TRBJ2-2	TRBD1	few	CASSLATGGSNTGELFF	TGTGCCAGCAGCTTAGCGACAGGGGGATCGAACACCGGGGAGCTGTTTTTT
18	TRBV6-2/TRBV6-3	TRBJ2-5	-	many	CASSYSTPHLARQETQYF	TGTGCCAGCAGTTACTCGACTCCTCACTTAGCGCGGCAAGAGACCCAGTACTTC
15	TRBV6-1	TRBJ1-5	TRBD1	many	CASSPGTGGNQPQHF	TGTGCCAGCAGTCCAGGGACAGGGGGGAATCAGCCCCAGCATTTT
16	TRBV7-8	TRBJ1-6	-	-	CASSLLGEQANSPLHF	TGTGCCAGCAGCTTATTAGGGGAACAGGCTAATTCACCCCTCCACTTT
13	TRBV12-3/TRBV12-4	TRBJ1-2	-	few	CASSDEGRDGYTF	TGTGCCAGCAGTGACGAGGGGAGGGATGGCTACACCTTC
15	TRBV4-1	TRBJ2-7	-	-	CASSPRAGGSYEQYF	TGCGCCAGCAGCCCAAGAGCTGGGGGATCCTACGAGCAGTACTTC
15	TRBV7-7	TRBJ2-2	TRBD1	-	CASSFGTGPFGELFF	TGTGCTAGCAGCTTCGGGACAGGGCCATTCGGGGAGCTGTTTTTT
16	TRBV12-3/TRBV12-4	TRBJ2-3	-	-	CASTRPGLGGSDTQYF	TGTGCCAGCACCAGACCGGGCCTAGGTGGGTCAGATACGCAGTATTTT
18	TRBV7-6	TRBJ2-6	-	many	CASSLGSISYSGANVLTF	TGTGCCAGCAGCTTAGGATCCATATCCTACTCTGGGGCCAACGTCCTGACTTTC
15	TRBV12-5	TRBJ1-1	-	-	CASGFSGGQNTEAFF	TGTGCTAGTGGTTTTTCGGGGGGCCAGAACACTGAAGCTTTCTTT
15	TRBV13	TRBJ2-2	-	-	CASSLGRINTGELFF	TGTGCCAGCAGCCTTGGGAGGATCAACACCGGGGAGCTGTTTTTT
16	TRBV5-8	TRBJ1-4	-	few	CASSVGRESTNEKLFF	TGTGCCAGCAGCGTAGGACGGGAATCAACTAATGAAAAACTGTTTTTT
17	TRBV15	TRBJ2-1	TRBD1	-	CATSRDLGTGVYNEQFF	TGTGCCACCAGCAGAGATTTAGGGACAGGGGTCTACAATGAGCAGTTCTTC
12	TRBV18	TRBJ1-1	TRBD1	few	CASSPDRDQAFF	TGTGCCAGCTCACCGGACAGGGATCAAGCTTTCTTT
15	TRBV20-1	TRBJ1-5	TRBD1	few	CSAFPQGVSNQPQHF	TGCAGTGCCTTTCCCCAGGGGGTGAGCAATCAGCCCCAGCATTTT
15	TRBV20-1	TRBJ2-7	-	many	CSARSRRDHLYEQYF	TGCAGTGCTAGATCCCGCAGGGACCACCTCTACGAGCAGTACTTC
14	TRBV12-3/TRBV12-4	TRBJ1-2	TRBD1	-	CASSLGQGIRGYTF	TGTGCCAGCAGTTTGGGACAGGGGATAAGAGGCTACACCTTC
15	TRBV15	TRBJ1-1	TRBD1	-	CATSSRQGAGAEAFF	TGTGCCACCAGCAGTAGACAGGGAGCCGGGGCTGAAGCTTTCTTT
14	TRBV7-6	TRBJ1-6	-	-	CASNPGTAGSPLHF	TGTGCCAGCAACCCCGGGACCGCAGGGTCACCCCTCCACTTT
14	TRBV5-1	TRBJ1-1	TRBD1	-	CASSRGQGYSEAFF	TGCGCCAGCAGCCGAGGACAGGGGTACAGTGAAGCTTTCTTT
13	TRBV6-1	TRBJ2-7	-	-	CASSPEGYYEQYF	TGTGCCAGCTCACCGGAAGGATACTACGAGCAGTACTTC
14	TRBV7-6	TRBJ1-1	TRBD1	-	CASSTGEGDTEAFF	TGTGCCAGCAGTACAGGGGAAGGGGACACTGAAGCTTTCTTT
14	TRBV4-3	TRBJ2-7	-	few	CASSQDMSSYEQYF	TGCGCCAGCAGCCAAGATATGAGTTCCTACGAGCAGTACTTC
16	TRBV7-9	TRBJ2-1	TRBD1	-	CASSPKQGSSYNEQFF	TGTGCCAGCAGCCCTAAACAGGGGAGCTCCTACAATGAGCAGTTCTTC
14	TRBV28	TRBJ1-2	TRBD1	-	CASSPAGTGYGYTF	TGTGCCAGCAGTCCGGCCGGGACAGGTTATGGCTACACCTTC
18	TRBV4-1	TRBJ1-2	TRBD1	-	CASSPETGTRLRNYGYTF	TGCGCCAGCAGTCCTGAGACAGGGACGAGGCTAAGAAACTATGGCTACACCTTC
11	TRBV6-1	TRBJ2-1	-	-	CASSKIDEQFF	TGTGCCAGCAGCAAAATTGATGAGCAGTTCTTC
15	TRBV7-6	TRBJ2-7	-	-	CACSLAVGQTYEQYF	TGTGCCTGCAGCTTAGCGGTGGGACAGACCTACGAGCAGTACTTC
13	TRBV6-1	TRBJ1-2	TRBD1	few	CASSFGTGRGYTF	TGTGCCAGCAGTTTCGGGACAGGGCGAGGCTACACCTTC
18	TRBV18	TRBJ2-3	-	-	CASSPPGGGLLSTDTQYF	TGTGCCAGCTCACCACCGGGCGGGGGCCTTCTGAGCACAGATACGCAGTATTTT
16	TRBV27	TRBJ2-5	-	many	CASSLYGGLVLETQYF	TGTGCCAGCAGTTTATACGGCGGGCTAGTCCTGGAGACCCAGTACTTC
11	TRBV7-4	TRBJ2-7	-	-	CASKDGYEQYF	TGTGCCAGCAAGGACGGCTACGAGCAGTACTTC
15	TRBV6-5	TRBJ2-7	-	-	CASRDSIGISYEQYF	TGTGCCAGCAGAGACAGCATAGGGATATCCTACGAGCAGTACTTC